This T cell receptor beta chain was identified during a study of cytomegalovirus exposure and HLA in healthy donors. Trimming left V 3 bases short and J 7 bases short, with 13 bases between. The CDR3 is 14 residues long. Germline V gives CDR1 SGHTA, CDR2 FQGNSA. The PCR was carried out with 60 Vbeta primers and 13 Jbeta primers. Using immunoSEQ multiplex PCR, the repertoire was profiled, and TCRdb retains in-frame clones only, with some absent. The sample records 120,000 to 150,000 clones, 75% to 85% being singletons. Material for sequencing was PBMCs. The clonotype comes from a middle-aged woman in good health and CMV-seropositive. The chain has TRBV7-2 and TRBJ2-1; weak D call: TRBD1 (5 bases). The CDR3 DNA sequence: TGTGCCAGCAGCTTGGCCAGGGCGGTTAATGAGCAGTTCTTC. Amino acid sequence: CASSLARAVNEQFF.